Sequencing of this TCR beta chain was carried out in a study of T cell repertoires in aging, cancer and after chemotherapy. Findings and caveats of the study: No conclusions about immunological memory after chemotherapy can be drawn from the repertoire data.

The CDR3 is made up of 15 amino acids. Trimming cost V 3 bases and J 3 bases; bases outside gene matches: 4. Germline loops: CDR1 LNHDA, CDR2 SQIVND (reference sequence). TCR beta rearrangements were amplified from peripheral blood genomic DNA. Comment on this clonotype: What it recognizes is unknown.

Multiplex touch-down PCR with TRB-A/B primers amplified rearranged V-D-J TRB sequences. TCRdb independently ran MiXCR on the multiplex PCR reads; one entry per CDR3 protein. Counted here are approximately 3,000 distinct CDR3 sequences, 30% to 35% occurring once; the ten biggest clones make up approximately 9.8%. The receptor was isolated from a human donor with a solid tumor. V is TRBV19 and J is TRBJ1-5; 8 bases match TRBD1. Sample: blood. The CDR3 loop is CASSMGQVFNQPQHF. The CDR3 nucleotides are TGTGCCAGTAGTATGGGACAGGTCTTCAATCAGCCCCAGCATTTT.